This TCR beta chain originates from a study of blood T cell repertoires in COVID-19. Overall study: Samples taken during acute and convalescent COVID-19 were collected in the United States, Italy and Spain. PBMCs, B-cell-depleted T cells, or T cells were the source of the cDNA or gDNA that made up the material.

TCRdb's copy holds only in-frame clones and misses some; the assay was immunoSEQ multiplex PCR. The sample consists of over 200,000 clones, roughly 90% of them appearing once. The CDR3 is made up of 14 amino acids. The germline V gene has CDR1 LNHDA and CDR2 SQIVND (reference sequence). V lost 3 bases to trimming and J lost 6 bases, with 12 bases between them. The rearrangement uses TRBV19 and TRBJ1-5, with a weak D call TRBD1 (5 bases). Sequences were obtained from peripheral blood. This clonotype was sampled from a woman in her fifties or sixties with acute or convalescent COVID-19. The CDR3 DNA reads TGTGCCAGTAGTATCTCTGGGGCCGGTCAGCCCCAGCATTTT. Translating gives CASSISGAGQPQHF.